This is a list of T cell receptor beta chains from one sample in a study of blood T cells in healthy people across ages. TCRdb re-analysed the 5' RACE reads in MiXCR, keeping a single row per CDR3 protein. The sample includes roughly 500,000 distinct CDR3 sequences, around 24% seen only once; the top ten take around 10%. The data also belong to a second study, concerning T cells of mothers and their children.

Sequencing was performed on blood. The receptor set was obtained from a boy aged 5 to 17 in good health. The CDR3 runs from the conserved cysteine through the conserved F or W. D genes are given only for firm matches. Rows may omit the clone size; those that give it use once, few, many or a size class.

size	V	D	J	length	CDR3	DNA
few	TRBV5-4	NA	TRBJ1-4	14	CASSLGGLEEKLFF	TGTGCCAGCAGCCTGGGGGGGCTGGAGGAAAAACTGTTTTTT
NA	TRBV10-3	NA	TRBJ1-5	14	CAISGLSFRGPQHF	TGTGCCATCAGTGGTCTCAGTTTCCGGGGGCCCCAGCATTTT
NA	TRBV12-3/TRBV12-4	NA	TRBJ1-4	17	CASSSGDSGATNEKLFF	TGTGCCAGCAGTTCCGGAGACAGCGGAGCAACTAATGAAAAACTGTTTTTT
NA	TRBV29-1	NA	TRBJ2-2	13	CSVEATATGELFF	TGCAGCGTTGAAGCCACAGCTACCGGGGAGCTGTTTTTT
NA	TRBV27	TRBD2	TRBJ2-4	17	CASSLSERELAKNIQYF	TGTGCCAGCAGTTTATCCGAGCGGGAACTAGCCAAAAACATTCAGTACTTC
NA	TRBV5-1	TRBD1	TRBJ2-5	19	CASSLVRTSGQGAEETQYF	TGCGCCAGCAGCTTGGTTAGAACTTCGGGACAGGGGGCGGAGGAGACCCAGTACTTC
NA	TRBV7-2	NA	TRBJ2-5	14	CASSPVGEEETQYF	TGTGCCAGCAGCCCCGTGGGGGAGGAGGAGACCCAGTACTTC
NA	TRBV7-9	TRBD1	TRBJ1-2	15	CASSTTGTGGIGYTF	TGTGCCAGCAGCACCACCGGGACAGGGGGCATTGGCTACACCTTC
NA	TRBV12-3/TRBV12-4	NA	TRBJ2-2	15	CASSWGGPTTGELFF	TGTGCCAGCAGTTGGGGGGGGCCGACCACCGGGGAGCTGTTTTTT
NA	TRBV12-3/TRBV12-4	NA	TRBJ2-1	11	CASSTWNEQFF	TGTGCCAGCAGCACCTGGAATGAGCAGTTCTTC
NA	TRBV29-1	NA	TRBJ2-7	14	CSVESPESSYEQYF	TGCAGCGTTGAAAGTCCAGAGAGCTCCTACGAGCAGTACTTC
NA	TRBV6-2/TRBV6-3	NA	TRBJ2-7	14	CASSYSQASYEQYF	TGTGCCAGCAGTTACAGTCAGGCAAGCTACGAGCAGTACTTC
NA	TRBV9	NA	TRBJ2-7	14	CASSPSGVGYEQYF	TGTGCCAGCAGCCCTTCGGGGGTAGGCTACGAGCAGTACTTC
few	TRBV6-5	TRBD2	TRBJ2-7	14	CASRLAGTTYEQYF	TGTGCCAGCAGGCTAGCGGGCACCACCTACGAGCAGTACTTC
many	TRBV18	NA	TRBJ1-6	14	CASPPPQSRSPLHF	TGTGCCAGCCCGCCTCCCCAGTCGCGGTCACCCCTCCACTTT